One sample yielded the 6 T cell receptor beta chains listed below, sequenced in a study of spatial heterogeneity in lung cancer. MiXCR, run by TCRdb on the 5' RACE reads, gives a single entry per CDR3 protein. The sample includes tens of thousands of distinct CDR3 sequences, nearly 6.5% seen only once; the top ten take about 15%. The time point is: sample taken at primary tumor resection. The sample was PBMCs, taken at surgery. The receptor set was obtained from a female donor with early-stage non-small cell lung cancer.

This clonotype was recorded many times. This chain joins TRBV9 and TRBJ1-6; 7 positions match TRBD1. J was trimmed by 5 bases and V by 4 bases; bases with no gene match: 9. The CDR3 is 16 amino acids. Germline CDR1 and CDR2: SGDLS and YYNGEE. CDR3 protein: CASSPQTGLNNSPLHF. As DNA, the CDR3 is TGTGCCAGCAGCCCTCAGACAGGGCTAAATAATTCACCCCTCCACTTT.

This clonotype was counted only a few times. This chain connects TRBV28 to TRBJ1-4, with D perhaps TRBD1 (5 bases). Germline values: CDR1 MDHEN, CDR2 SYDVKM. Trimming stripped 4 bases from V and 7 bases from J, with 19 bases between. The CDR3 is 16 residues long. CDR3 amino acids: CASSSQGGPRGEKLFF. As DNA, the CDR3 is TGTGCCAGCAGTTCCCAGGGAGGGCCACGGGGTGAAAAACTGTTTTTT.

This clonotype was observed many times. The CDR3 loop reads CASSLQAKAGETQYF. For the CDR3, the DNA is TGTGCCAGCAGCTTGCAGGCCAAGGCGGGGGAGACCCAGTACTTC. This rearrangement joins TRBV7-3 to TRBJ2-5; the D gene is possibly TRBD2 (6 bases). Deletions cut 3 bases from V and 5 bases from J, with 16 bases between. The germline V gene encodes CDR1 SGHTA and CDR2 FQGTGA. CDR3 length: 15 amino acids.

V is TRBV2 and J is TRBJ2-3; 8 bases are a match to TRBD2. Germline assignment: CDR1 SNHLY and CDR2 FYNNEI. The CDR3 runs to 16 residues. With 6 bases clipped from V and 6 bases from J, the junction kept 14 bases outside the gene matches. The CDR3 sequence is CASSLLAALAGDTQYF. CDR3 DNA: TGTGCCAGCAGCCTACTAGCGGCCCTCGCCGGGGATACGCAGTATTTT.

This clonotype was found a few times. This chain connects TRBV6-6 to TRBJ2-5; TRBD2 aligns across 8 bases. In germline, CDR1 is MNHNY, CDR2 SVGAGI (reference sequence). V gave up 5 bases and J gave up 4 bases; unmatched junction bases: 6. This CDR3 has 14 residues. For the CDR3, the DNA is TGTGCCAGCAGTGGGACGGGGGGGCCAGAGACCCAGTACTTC. Translated: CASSGTGGPETQYF.

This clonotype was counted ten times or more. This sequence joins TRBV12-3 or TRBV12-4 and TRBJ1-4; 8 bases line up with TRBD1. V shed 5 bases, J shed 5 bases, and the junction held 4 bases outside the gene matches. This CDR3 has 14 residues. Here the CDR3 reads CASSPGQANEKLFF. The CDR3, as DNA: TGTGCCAGCAGTCCGGGACAGGCGAATGAAAAACTGTTTTTT.